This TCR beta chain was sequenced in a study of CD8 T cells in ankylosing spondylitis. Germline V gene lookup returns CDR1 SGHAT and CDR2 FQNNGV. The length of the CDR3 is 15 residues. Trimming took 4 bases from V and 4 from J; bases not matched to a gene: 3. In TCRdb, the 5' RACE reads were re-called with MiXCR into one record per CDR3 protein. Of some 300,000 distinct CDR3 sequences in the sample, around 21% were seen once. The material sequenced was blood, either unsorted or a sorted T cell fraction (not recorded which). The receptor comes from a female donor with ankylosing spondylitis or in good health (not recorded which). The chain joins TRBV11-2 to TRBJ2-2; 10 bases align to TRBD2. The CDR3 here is CASSYLAGATGELFF. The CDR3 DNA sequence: TGTGCCAGCAGCTACCTAGCGGGAGCCACCGGGGAGCTGTTTTTT.